This is a list of T cell receptor beta chains from one sample in a study of T-cell reconstitution after alpha-beta-depleted transplantation in children. MiXCR, applied by TCRdb to the PCR reads, yields one record per CDR3 protein. The table shows 700,000 to 950,000 distinct CDR3 sequences, with roughly 15% occurring only once. The material was PBMCs, mostly from graft donor cells, obtained 360 days after TCRalphabeta/CD19-depleted stem cell transplant. The receptor set was obtained from a male patient between 10 and 17 years old who had a stem cell transplant for acute lymphoblastic leukemia, so the T cells may come from the graft donor. Both conserved end residues are part of each CDR3. D genes are given only for firm matches. Some rows mark clone size as missing; the rest say once, few, many or name a class of expanded clone.

clone_size: .; d_call: .; j_call: TRBJ2-1; v_call: TRBV24-1; cdr3_aa: CATSPGTVNEQFF; cdr3_nt: TGTGCCACCAGTCCAGGGACTGTCAATGAGCAGTTCTTC
clone_size: .; d_call: TRBD2; j_call: TRBJ2-7; v_call: TRBV20-1; cdr3_aa: CSAILAASYEQYF; cdr3_nt: TGCAGTGCGATCCTAGCGGCCTCCTACGAGCAGTACTTC
clone_size: .; d_call: .; j_call: TRBJ1-1; v_call: TRBV5-1; cdr3_aa: CASSEFGGGDTEAFF; cdr3_nt: TGCGCCAGCAGCGAATTCGGGGGGGGCGACACTGAAGCTTTCTTT
clone_size: .; d_call: .; j_call: TRBJ1-1; v_call: TRBV10-3; cdr3_aa: CAIGGGGRTEAFF; cdr3_nt: TGTGCCATCGGTGGGGGAGGTAGGACTGAAGCTTTCTTT
clone_size: few; d_call: TRBD1; j_call: TRBJ2-5; v_call: TRBV29-1; cdr3_aa: CSVSPGQGAMTQYF; cdr3_nt: TGCAGCGTTTCACCGGGACAGGGGGCAATGACCCAGTACTTC
clone_size: few; d_call: .; j_call: TRBJ2-1; v_call: TRBV27; cdr3_aa: CASSLYVGVGNEQFF; cdr3_nt: TGTGCCAGCAGTTTATATGTGGGGGTGGGGAATGAGCAGTTCTTC
clone_size: .; d_call: .; j_call: TRBJ2-7; v_call: TRBV5-1; cdr3_aa: CASSFWRDKIYEQYF; cdr3_nt: TGCGCCAGCAGCTTTTGGCGGGACAAGATTTACGAGCAGTACTTC
clone_size: .; d_call: TRBD1; j_call: TRBJ2-3; v_call: TRBV7-2; cdr3_aa: CASSSNRGAVTDTQYF; cdr3_nt: TGTGCCAGCAGCTCAAACAGGGGGGCTGTCACAGATACGCAGTATTTT
clone_size: few; d_call: TRBD1; j_call: TRBJ1-2; v_call: TRBV20-1; cdr3_aa: CSARRYRGWYGYTF; cdr3_nt: TGCAGTGCTAGACGTTACAGGGGCTGGTATGGCTACACCTTC
clone_size: .; d_call: TRBD2; j_call: TRBJ2-7; v_call: TRBV7-8; cdr3_aa: CASSSIAGPNRYEQYF; cdr3_nt: TGTGCCAGCAGCTCTATAGCGGGCCCTAATAGGTACGAGCAGTACTTC
clone_size: .; d_call: .; j_call: TRBJ2-2; v_call: TRBV5-1; cdr3_aa: CASSQEPLPGELFF; cdr3_nt: TGCGCCAGCAGCCAAGAACCTCTCCCCGGGGAGCTGTTTTTT
clone_size: few; d_call: TRBD2; j_call: TRBJ2-7; v_call: TRBV28; cdr3_aa: CASLLTGGPYYEQYF; cdr3_nt: TGTGCCAGCTTGCTGACGGGAGGGCCGTACTACGAGCAGTACTTC
clone_size: .; d_call: .; j_call: TRBJ2-2; v_call: TRBV5-4; cdr3_aa: CASSLRERSGELFF; cdr3_nt: TGTGCCAGCAGCTTGCGGGAAAGAAGCGGGGAGCTGTTTTTT
clone_size: few; d_call: TRBD1; j_call: TRBJ1-5; v_call: TRBV27; cdr3_aa: CASSYGTAANQPQHF; cdr3_nt: TGTGCCAGCAGTTACGGGACAGCGGCGAATCAGCCCCAGCATTTT
clone_size: .; d_call: TRBD1; j_call: TRBJ2-7; v_call: TRBV5-1; cdr3_aa: CASRDRGTYEQYF; cdr3_nt: TGCGCCAGCAGGGACAGGGGGACCTACGAGCAGTACTTC
clone_size: few; d_call: .; j_call: TRBJ2-7; v_call: TRBV20-1; cdr3_aa: CSPSGLSIWYF; cdr3_nt: TGCAGTCCTTCCGGACTAAGCATTTGGTACTTC
clone_size: few; d_call: TRBD2; j_call: TRBJ2-2; v_call: TRBV11-2; cdr3_aa: CASSPRVAGDTGELFF; cdr3_nt: TGTGCCAGCAGCCCCCGGGTAGCGGGAGACACCGGGGAGCTGTTTTTT
clone_size: .; d_call: .; j_call: TRBJ2-5; v_call: TRBV7-9; cdr3_aa: CASSLAPTQETQYF; cdr3_nt: TGTGCCAGCAGCTTAGCACCGACACAAGAGACCCAGTACTTC
clone_size: few; d_call: TRBD2; j_call: TRBJ2-3; v_call: TRBV10-3; cdr3_aa: CAISDPGSGRWDTQYF; cdr3_nt: TGTGCCATCAGTGACCCCGGTAGCGGGAGATGGGATACGCAGTATTTT
clone_size: few; d_call: .; j_call: TRBJ2-7; v_call: TRBV12-3/TRBV12-4; cdr3_aa: CASSLSEGLEQYF; cdr3_nt: TGTGCCAGCAGTTTAAGCGAGGGCCTCGAGCAGTACTTC
clone_size: .; d_call: .; j_call: TRBJ1-2; v_call: TRBV11-2; cdr3_aa: CASSLNFGVYGYTF; cdr3_nt: TGTGCCAGCAGCTTAAATTTCGGGGTTTATGGCTACACCTTC
clone_size: .; d_call: .; j_call: TRBJ2-7; v_call: TRBV29-1; cdr3_aa: CSVGDGLYEQYF; cdr3_nt: TGCAGCGTTGGGGACGGCCTCTACGAGCAGTACTTC
clone_size: .; d_call: .; j_call: TRBJ2-7; v_call: TRBV7-6; cdr3_aa: CASSSRQTGSYEQYF; cdr3_nt: TGTGCCAGCAGCTCACGCCAGACAGGCTCCTACGAGCAGTACTTC
clone_size: few; d_call: .; j_call: TRBJ2-2; v_call: TRBV29-1; cdr3_aa: CSAGELWVTGISGELFF; cdr3_nt: TGCAGCGCTGGGGAACTTTGGGTAACGGGAATATCGGGGGAGCTGTTTTTT
clone_size: .; d_call: TRBD1; j_call: TRBJ2-7; v_call: TRBV20-1; cdr3_aa: CSALRTGTGMYEQYF; cdr3_nt: TGCAGTGCCCTCCGAACCGGGACAGGGATGTACGAGCAGTACTTC
clone_size: .; d_call: .; j_call: TRBJ2-7; v_call: TRBV29-1; cdr3_aa: CSVRQSYEQYF; cdr3_nt: TGCAGCGTTCGACAGTCCTACGAGCAGTACTTC
clone_size: few; d_call: .; j_call: TRBJ2-1; v_call: TRBV4-1; cdr3_aa: CASSRESGVVGDNEQFF; cdr3_nt: TGCGCCAGCAGCCGGGAGTCCGGAGTAGTTGGTGACAATGAGCAGTTCTTC
clone_size: .; d_call: .; j_call: TRBJ2-3; v_call: TRBV5-1; cdr3_aa: CASSSLPGWTMDTQYF; cdr3_nt: TGCGCCAGCAGCTCGCTCCCCGGGTGGACCATGGATACGCAGTATTTT
clone_size: many; d_call: TRBD1; j_call: TRBJ2-1; v_call: TRBV27; cdr3_aa: CASGFFGTAYNEQFF; cdr3_nt: TGTGCCAGCGGCTTTTTCGGGACAGCTTACAATGAGCAGTTCTTC
clone_size: .; d_call: TRBD2; j_call: TRBJ2-7; v_call: TRBV7-2; cdr3_aa: CASSRRTSGYEQYF; cdr3_nt: TGTGCCAGCAGCCGTCGGACTAGCGGGTACGAGCAGTACTTC
clone_size: few; d_call: .; j_call: TRBJ2-3; v_call: TRBV24-1; cdr3_aa: CATSDGESDTQYF; cdr3_nt: TGTGCCACCAGTGATGGAGAATCGGATACGCAGTATTTT
clone_size: few; d_call: .; j_call: TRBJ2-1; v_call: TRBV9; cdr3_aa: CASSVEWTVNYNEQFF; cdr3_nt: TGTGCCAGCAGCGTAGAGTGGACGGTTAACTACAATGAGCAGTTCTTC
clone_size: .; d_call: .; j_call: TRBJ1-4; v_call: TRBV4-1; cdr3_aa: CASSQGPNEKLFF; cdr3_nt: TGCGCCAGCAGCCAGGGGCCTAATGAAAAACTGTTTTTT
clone_size: few; d_call: TRBD2; j_call: TRBJ2-1; v_call: TRBV5-1; cdr3_aa: CASSLVGGGGSKNEQFF; cdr3_nt: TGCGCCAGCAGCTTAGTTGGAGGAGGCGGGAGTAAGAATGAGCAGTTCTTC
clone_size: few; d_call: TRBD2; j_call: TRBJ2-7; v_call: TRBV9; cdr3_aa: CASTPGGRLDEQYF; cdr3_nt: TGTGCCAGCACCCCGGGCGGGAGGTTAGACGAGCAGTACTTC
clone_size: many; d_call: .; j_call: TRBJ1-1; v_call: TRBV7-9; cdr3_aa: CASSPRGTLSEAFF; cdr3_nt: TGTGCCAGCAGCCCCCGCGGAACCCTGAGTGAAGCTTTCTTT
clone_size: few; d_call: .; j_call: TRBJ2-1; v_call: TRBV3-1; cdr3_aa: CASSRLQTVAPFF; cdr3_nt: TGTGCCAGCAGCCGACTTCAGACAGTGGCTCCGTTCTTC
clone_size: few; d_call: TRBD2; j_call: TRBJ2-1; v_call: TRBV20-1; cdr3_aa: CSALGLAGGRSYNEQFF; cdr3_nt: TGCAGTGCTTTGGGACTAGCGGGAGGACGCTCCTACAATGAGCAGTTCTTC
clone_size: many; d_call: .; j_call: TRBJ2-6; v_call: TRBV6-5; cdr3_aa: CASSYQGLRSGANVLTF; cdr3_nt: TGTGCCAGCAGTTACCAGGGACTCCGCTCTGGGGCCAACGTCCTGACTTTC
clone_size: few; d_call: .; j_call: TRBJ2-3; v_call: TRBV4-1; cdr3_aa: CASSLTVAQRGSKDTQYF; cdr3_nt: TGCGCCAGCAGCCTTACGGTCGCCCAGAGGGGGAGTAAAGATACGCAGTATTTT
clone_size: few; d_call: TRBD2; j_call: TRBJ2-1; v_call: TRBV10-3; cdr3_aa: CAISDSGYYNEQFF; cdr3_nt: TGTGCCATCAGTGATAGCGGGTACTACAATGAGCAGTTCTTC
clone_size: few; d_call: .; j_call: TRBJ2-5; v_call: TRBV15; cdr3_aa: CATSRDIGRQETQYF; cdr3_nt: TGTGCCACCAGCAGAGATATAGGCCGCCAAGAGACCCAGTACTTC
clone_size: few; d_call: TRBD2; j_call: TRBJ2-1; v_call: TRBV5-1; cdr3_aa: CASSLIPGLAGTYNEQFF; cdr3_nt: TGCGCCAGCAGCTTAATCCCGGGACTAGCGGGAACCTACAATGAGCAGTTCTTC
clone_size: many; d_call: TRBD2; j_call: TRBJ2-7; v_call: TRBV5-1; cdr3_aa: CASSLPLAGEGEQYF; cdr3_nt: TGCGCCAGCAGCTTGCCTCTAGCGGGAGAAGGGGAGCAGTACTTC
clone_size: .; d_call: TRBD2; j_call: TRBJ2-1; v_call: TRBV9; cdr3_aa: CASSPPRLAGENEQFF; cdr3_nt: TGTGCCAGCAGCCCTCCCCGACTAGCGGGAGAGAATGAGCAGTTCTTC
clone_size: .; d_call: .; j_call: TRBJ2-3; v_call: TRBV7-9; cdr3_aa: CASSVKVGTDTQYF; cdr3_nt: TGTGCCAGCAGCGTTAAGGTTGGCACAGATACGCAGTATTTT
clone_size: many; d_call: .; j_call: TRBJ2-4; v_call: TRBV5-1; cdr3_aa: CASSPGLAKNIQYF; cdr3_nt: TGCGCCAGCAGCCCCGGACTAGCCAAAAACATTCAGTACTTC
clone_size: .; d_call: .; j_call: TRBJ1-5; v_call: TRBV27; cdr3_aa: CASSLLGRRGAPLNQPQHF; cdr3_nt: TGTGCCAGCAGTTTATTGGGTAGGAGGGGGGCCCCTCTCAATCAGCCCCAGCATTTT
clone_size: .; d_call: TRBD2; j_call: TRBJ2-7; v_call: TRBV7-9; cdr3_aa: CASSQGLAGAFYEQYF; cdr3_nt: TGTGCCAGCAGCCAGGGACTAGCGGGTGCCTTCTACGAGCAGTACTTC
clone_size: few; d_call: .; j_call: TRBJ2-5; v_call: TRBV7-2; cdr3_aa: CASSLLTEQETQYF; cdr3_nt: TGTGCCAGCAGCTTACTAACAGAACAAGAGACCCAGTACTTC
clone_size: .; d_call: TRBD2; j_call: TRBJ2-3; v_call: TRBV7-2; cdr3_aa: CASSLANYLAGFTDTQYF; cdr3_nt: TGTGCCAGCAGCTTAGCTAATTATTTAGCGGGGTTCACAGATACGCAGTATTTT
clone_size: few; d_call: .; j_call: TRBJ2-3; v_call: TRBV18; cdr3_aa: CASSRRPDTQYF; cdr3_nt: TGTGCCAGCTCAAGGCGTCCGGATACGCAGTATTTT
clone_size: few; d_call: .; j_call: TRBJ2-7; v_call: TRBV5-1; cdr3_aa: CASSLARGTLTYEQYF; cdr3_nt: TGCGCCAGCAGCCTGGCGAGGGGTACACTAACCTACGAGCAGTACTTC